The 18 T cell receptor beta chains in this list originate from one sample, sequenced in a study of blood T cells in healthy people across ages (dated by TCRdb to between 2015 and 2016). Library creation used 5' RACE. The instrument given in TCRdb is Illumina HiSeq 2500. A second PCR of roughly 6 to 12 cycles was run with a J-beta primer mix and a sample-barcoded 5' primer. Starting from the raw public reads, TCRdb applied fastp trimming at Q25, assembled clones with MiXCR and retained in-frame beta chains. Rows merge per CDR3 protein into single entries with the most common DNA and genes. In this sample the table shows fewer than 900,000 distinct CDR3 sequences, around 45% of which occur a single time. The biggest ten clones account for around 32% of the sample. The sequenced material came from blood. These receptors all come from a woman in her fifties or sixties in good health.

This clonotype was detected many times. The chain joins TRBV2 to TRBJ2-4; D perhaps matches TRBD1 (5 bases). The CDR3 spans 15 residues. Germline V lookup: CDR1 SNHLY, CDR2 FYNNEI. V was pared by 0 bases and J by 6 bases, with 12 bases between. In DNA form, the CDR3 reads TGTGCCAGCAGTGAAGCGCTTCCAGGGATAAACATTCAGTACTTC. Amino acids: CASSEALPGINIQYF.

In its sample, this clonotype was seen a few times. The V gene is TRBV7-2, the J gene TRBJ2-5; D possibly uses TRBD1 or TRBD2 (5 bases each). Germline V gives CDR1 SGHTA, CDR2 FQGNSA. V was trimmed by 4 bases and J by 3 bases, leaving 12 bases between them. This CDR3 comprises 14 residues. The CDR3 is CASSWQRGEETQYF. CDR3 DNA: TGTGCCAGCAGCTGGCAGCGAGGGGAAGAGACCCAGTACTTC.

The V and J genes are TRBV20-1 and TRBJ1-6, with 8 bases fitting TRBD1. CDR1 is DFQATT and CDR2 is SNEGSKA in the germline V gene (reference sequence). Trimming at V came to 5 bases and at J to 7 bases, leaving 4 bases not matched to a gene. This CDR3 comprises 13 residues. CDR3: CSAWTGRNSPLHF. CDR3 nucleotide sequence: TGCAGTGCTTGGACAGGGAGAAATTCACCCCTCCACTTT.

The chain carries TRBV4-3 and TRBJ1-6, with D unresolved. The CDR3 totals 12 residues. Trimming stripped 4 bases from V and 7 bases from J, with 5 bases between. In germline, CDR1 is LGHNA, CDR2 YSLEER. The CDR3 coding sequence is TGCGCCAGCAGCCGGTCGAATTCACCCCTCCACTTT. It yields the protein CASSRSNSPLHF.

V and J are TRBV6-5 and TRBJ2-7; the D is unclear. Germline assignment: CDR1 MNHEY and CDR2 SVGAGI. The CDR3 extends over 13 amino acids. The V end lost 5 bases, the J end lost 1 base, and 9 bases lay between the germline ends. The CDR3 here is CASSETISYEQYF. As DNA, the CDR3 is TGTGCCAGCAGTGAGACAATTTCCTACGAGCAGTACTTC.

This clonotype has a handful of counts. The rearrangement joins TRBV7-3 to TRBJ2-5, with 8 nucleotides matching TRBD2. Germline CDR1 SGHTA, CDR2 FQGTGA. The CDR3 is made up of 17 amino acids. Trimming cost V 2 bases and J 5 bases; bases outside gene matches: 13. The chain's CDR3 is CASSLFGLARAGETQYF. In nucleotides, the CDR3 is TGTGCCAGCAGCTTATTCGGACTAGCTCGAGCTGGTGAGACCCAGTACTTC.

This rearrangement joins TRBV6-6 to TRBJ1-2; D unclear. Per germline, CDR1 MNHNY and CDR2 SVGAGI (reference sequence). V was trimmed by 7 bases and J by 1 base, leaving 7 bases between them. This CDR3 region has 12 residues. The DNA of the CDR3 is TGTGCCAGCACGGTCGGTAACTATGGCTACACCTTC. Its translation: CASTVGNYGYTF.

This clonotype was picked up one time. The chain recombines TRBV20-1 with TRBJ2-4; possibly TRBD1 or TRBD2 for D (5 bases each). The DNA end is a closer match to TRBJ2-7, so the J assignment may be wrong. The germline CDR1 and CDR2 sequences are DFQATT and SNEGSKA (reference sequence). The CDR3 runs 14 residues. The CDR3 coding sequence is TGCAGTGCCCCCCAACTAGGGGTTGAGTACGAGCAGTACTTC. This sequence encodes CSAPQLGVEYEQYF.

The rearrangement joins TRBV2 to TRBJ2-1; the D is unclear. The CDR3 runs to 14 residues. The germline V and J ends were trimmed by 7 bases and 2 bases, with 12 bases remaining between them. Germline loops: CDR1 SNHLY, CDR2 FYNNEI. DNA for the CDR3: TGTGCCAGCACTGGGTCGAGAACCTACAATGAGCAGTTCTTC. Its translation: CASTGSRTYNEQFF.

This clonotype was counted once. A read error may be the cause here, since a much bigger clone is one base away. The chain couples TRBV3-1 to TRBJ2-7; D gene ambiguous. CDR1 is LGHDT, CDR2 YNNKEL, per germline (reference sequence). V was pared by 1 base and J by 4 bases, with 5 bases between. The CDR3 contains 12 residues. CDR3 protein: CASSQGLYEQYF. Here the CDR3 DNA reads TGTGCCAGCAGCCAAGGGCTATACGAGCAGTACTTC.

The sample holds one count of this clonotype. At one of its ends the junction is not consistent with the germline gene, which may arise from a read error. The V gene is TRBV2, the J gene TRBJ2-7, with D tentatively TRBD2 (6 bases). This CDR3 is built from 13 residues. Germline V lookup: CDR1 SNHLY, CDR2 FYNNEI. In nucleotides, the CDR3 is TGTGCCAGCATTAGCGGTCTTTCCTACGAGCGGTACTTC. This codes for CASISGLSYERYF.

There are a few counts of this clonotype. V usage is TRBV5-1 and J usage is TRBJ2-1; 9 bases are shared with TRBD2. Trimming cost V 5 bases and J 3 bases; bases outside gene matches: 9. The CDR3 sequence is 16 residues long. Germline V CDR1 and CDR2: SGHRS, YFSETQ. In DNA form, the CDR3 reads TGCGCCAGCAGTAGCGGGAGTCTAACGTTCTACAATGAGCAGTTCTTC. Translation gives CASSSGSLTFYNEQFF. Full variable domain (outside the CDR3, taken from reference TRBV5-1 and TRBJ2-1): KAGVTQTPRYLIKTRGQQVTLSCSPISGHRSVSWYQQTPGQGLQFLFEYFSETQRNKGNFPGRFSGRQFSNSRSEMNVSTLELGDSALYLCASSSGSLTFYNEQFFGPGTRLTVL.

This rearrangement joins TRBV20-1 to TRBJ2-1, with D maybe TRBD1 (6 bases). V was trimmed by 5 bases and J by 4 bases, leaving 12 bases between them. Germline lookup yields CDR1 DFQATT and CDR2 SNEGSKA (reference sequence). This CDR3 spans 13 amino acids. Here the CDR3 DNA reads TGCAGTGCTTCCGGGACATTTTACAATGAGCAGTTCTTC. This sequence encodes CSASGTFYNEQFF.

The chain recombines TRBV9 with TRBJ2-7, with D possibly matching TRBD1 (6 bases). The CDR3 extends over 15 amino acids. Trimming shortened V by 0 bases and J by 2 bases, and 12 bases separated the two germline ends. Germline V CDR1 and CDR2: SGDLS, YYNGEE. The CDR3 protein is CASSVGDTVTYEQYF. In nucleotides, the CDR3 is TGTGCCAGCAGCGTAGGGGACACCGTTACCTACGAGCAGTACTTC.

The V and J genes are TRBV20-1 and TRBJ2-7; D remains ambiguous. Trimming took 0 bases from V and 5 from J, leaving 5 bases between them. Germline V gene lookup returns CDR1 DFQATT and CDR2 SNEGSKA (reference sequence). The CDR3 spans 11 residues. The CDR3: CSARESDEQYF. In DNA, the CDR3 is TGCAGTGCTAGAGAGAGCGACGAGCAGTACTTC.

The V call is TRBV27, the J call TRBJ2-4, with 9 bases fitting TRBD1. CDR3 size: 15 residues. Germline V gives CDR1 MNHEY, CDR2 SMNVEV (reference sequence). After removal of 6 bases from V and 6 bases from J, the junction contained 9 bases not matched to a gene. The DNA of the CDR3 is TGTGCCAGCAGACGCGACAGGGGGATTGGAAACATTCAGTACTTC. This gives the protein CASRRDRGIGNIQYF.

About this clonotype: A much larger clone differs by one base, so this may be a read error. The rearrangement links TRBV28 to TRBJ2-5; the match to TRBD1 covers 9 bases. CDR3 length equals 18 residues. Germline V lookup: CDR1 MDHEN, CDR2 SYDVKM. DNA of the CDR3: TGTGCCGGCAGTTCCCCGACAGGGGGAGCGAGGAGACAAGAGACCCAGTACTTC. The encoded protein is CAGSSPTGGARRQETQYF.

This chain uses TRBV6-6 with TRBJ1-2, with 8 nucleotides matching TRBD1. This CDR3 spans 16 amino acids. V trimming: 7 bases; J trimming: 7 bases; junction bases outside the gene matches: 17. The V gene's germline CDR1 is MNHNY and CDR2 SVGAGI (reference sequence). This CDR3 is CASTETRGRNPSGYTF. CDR3 in DNA: TGTGCCAGCACCGAAACCAGGGGGCGGAATCCGAGTGGCTACACCTTC.